The sequence of this T cell receptor (beta chain) was determined in a study of T-cell memory formation after mild COVID-19. Study-wide context: Largely, the TCR clusters proved donor specific. The study's findings and limits: The finding that pre-infection memory included some responding clones suggested that cross-reactive memory joined. Later expanders leaned CD4+, whereas clones that contracted between day 15 and 85 were balanced CD4/CD8.

The 5'RACE method, run with constant-segment primers, produced TCR alpha and TCR beta cDNA libraries (carrying sample barcodes and UMIs). TCRdb itself ran the 5' RACE reads through MiXCR, one entry per CDR3 protein. This repertoire shows over 350,000 distinct CDR3 sequences, approximately 24% found once; its top ten account for about 8.7%. V was cut by 7 bases and J by 1 base, with 11 bases left in between. The CDR3 sequence is 14 residues long. Germline lookup yields CDR1 SNHLY and CDR2 FYNNEI. A remark on this clonotype: Its specificity is not known.

This TCR was sampled from an adult woman who had mild COVID-19 (a few samples of this study predate the infection). Cell type and time point are not known. The chain recombines TRBV2 with TRBJ1-5; a possible D gene is TRBD1 (5 bases). Specimen: PBMCs or a T cell subset sorted from them (not recorded which). The CDR3, as DNA: TGTGCCAGCAAGGAGGGGCAGAGCAATCAGCCCCAGCATTTT. This gives the protein CASKEGQSNQPQHF.